These 21 T cell receptor beta chains originate from one sample sequenced in a study of blood T cell repertoires in COVID-19 (dated by TCRdb to 2020 to 2022). Libraries were built with the immunoSEQ multiplex PCR assay. This immuneACCESS table, as held by TCRdb, lists in-frame sequences with V and J called but not all clones. Of the missing ones, under half trace to an unresolved V gene in checked studies; the others have no known cause. Across this sample there are tens of thousands of clones, with about 89% seen only once. The top ten clones comprise less than 2.5% of the sample. The sequencing input was peripheral blood. These receptors were collected from a woman aged 55-69 years with acute or convalescent COVID-19.

The chain couples TRBV19 to TRBJ2-7; possible D gene TRBD1, 6 bases. The CDR3 has 13 residues. With 5 bases removed from V and 3 bases from J, the gap between germline ends came to 11 bases. Germline V gives CDR1 LNHDA, CDR2 SQIVND (reference sequence). This CDR3 reads CASSPGQIYEQYF. Here the CDR3 DNA reads TGTGCCAGTAGTCCAGGACAGATCTACGAGCAGTACTTC.

V and J are TRBV9 and TRBJ2-7; 8 bases fit TRBD1. V was clipped by 0 bases and J by 5 bases; unmatched bases: 7. The CDR3 is 15 amino acids. Germline assignment: CDR1 SGDLS and CDR2 YYNGEE. CDR3 coding DNA: TGTGCCAGCAGCGTAGCCGCAGGGGGCCTCAACGAGCAGTACTTC. Translated, it gives CASSVAAGGLNEQYF.

The CDR3, as DNA: TGTGCCAGCAGCTGGACTGGGGGGGAGAATCAGCCCCAGCATTTT. Its translation is CASSWTGGENQPQHF. V is TRBV7-2 and J is TRBJ1-5, with D possibly being TRBD1 (5 bases). The CDR3 is made up of 15 amino acids. V was cut by 4 bases and J by 4 bases, with 14 bases left in between. Germline V gene data show CDR1 as SGHTA and CDR2 as FQGNSA.

The chain couples TRBV30 to TRBJ1-1; the match to TRBD1 covers 7 bases. The CDR3 extends over 15 amino acids. The germline CDR1 and CDR2 sequences are GTSNPN and SVGIG (reference sequence). The V gene end was trimmed by 4 bases and the J gene end by 3 bases; junction bases not matched to a gene: 11. The CDR3 spells CAWTRLQGVYTEAFF. DNA of the CDR3: TGTGCCTGGACGCGGCTTCAGGGGGTTTACACTGAAGCTTTCTTT.

V usage is TRBV6-5 and J usage is TRBJ2-7; 7 nucleotides line up with TRBD2. The germline CDR1 and CDR2 sequences are MNHEY and SVGAGI. The CDR3 runs to 15 residues. Trimming removed 0 bases from V and 3 bases from J; junction bases left unmatched: 5. The CDR3 coding sequence is TGTGCCAGCAGTTACTCGGCGGGAGACAGCTACGAGCAGTACTTC. Amino acid sequence: CASSYSAGDSYEQYF.

The chain couples TRBV19 to TRBJ1-1; maybe TRBD1 (5 bases). The CDR3 has 14 residues. The germline V gene encodes CDR1 LNHDA and CDR2 SQIVND (reference sequence). Trimming left V 6 bases short and J 5 bases short, with 16 bases between. The CDR3 nucleotides read TGTGCCAGTAGCACACAGGTAGTTGGAACTGAAGCTTTCTTT. Protein product: CASSTQVVGTEAFF.

This chain links TRBV6-5 with TRBJ1-2, with a possible D match to TRBD1 (6 bases). The CDR3 spans 15 residues. The ends were cut back, 6 bases at V and 7 bases at J, with 21 bases in the middle. CDR1 is MNHEY, CDR2 SVGAGI, per germline. Written as DNA, the CDR3 is TGTGCCAGCAGCCAACTGGGGGGGGCGCGAGGTGGCTACACCTTC. Translating it yields CASSQLGGARGGYTF.

The chain links TRBV29-1 to TRBJ2-5; TRBD1 is a possible D gene (6 bases). The germline gives CDR1 SQVTM, CDR2 ANQGSEA. The CDR3 has 14 residues. V gave up 3 bases and J gave up 2 bases, with 13 bases separating them. The CDR3 DNA follows: TGCAGCGTTGAGGGCAGGGGTAATCAAGAGACCCAGTACTTC. This gives the protein CSVEGRGNQETQYF. Together with reference TRBV29-1 and TRBJ2-5, the CDR3 gives the full variable domain: SAVISQKPSRDICQRGTSLTIQCQVDSQVTMMFWYRQQPGQSLTLIATANQGSEATYESGFVIDKFPISRPNLTFSTLTVSNMSPEDSSIYLCSVEGRGNQETQYFGPGTRLLVL.

The chain employs TRBV28 and TRBJ1-1; D is ambiguous. The CDR3 loop spans 11 amino acids. The V gene lost 7 bases and the J gene lost 2 bases, with 5 bases spanning the gap. From germline, CDR1 is MDHEN and CDR2 SYDVKM. This chain's CDR3 is CASKTNTEAFF. The CDR3 DNA follows: TGTGCCAGCAAAACTAACACTGAAGCTTTCTTT. Full variable domain (outside the CDR3, taken from reference TRBV28 and TRBJ1-1): DVKVTQSSRYLVKRTGEKVFLECVQDMDHENMFWYRQDPGLGLRLIYFSYDVKMKEKGDIPEGYSVSREKKERFSLILESASTNQTSMYLCASKTNTEAFFGQGTRLTVV.

The V and J genes are TRBV5-1 and TRBJ2-7; D is possibly TRBD1 (6 bases). Trimming took 0 bases from V and 5 from J, leaving 15 bases between them. The germline V gene has CDR1 SGHRS and CDR2 YFSETQ. This CDR3 is 15 amino acids long. CDR3 residues: CASSLVSTGLDEQYF. CDR3 bases: TGCGCCAGCAGCTTGGTTTCTACAGGGCTGGACGAGCAGTACTTC.

This chain links TRBV2 with TRBJ2-2; 8 nucleotides line up with TRBD2. This CDR3 contains 14 residues. Trimming cost V 8 bases and J 5 bases; bases outside gene matches: 7. Per the germline V gene, CDR1 is SNHLY and CDR2 is FYNNEI. This CDR3 reads CASGAGLVTGELFF. The CDR3 region has the DNA TGTGCCAGCGGAGCGGGACTAGTAACCGGGGAGCTGTTTTTT.

The V gene is TRBV5-1, the J gene TRBJ2-7, with D possibly matching TRBD2 (5 bases). CDR1 and CDR2 from the germline V gene are SGHRS and YFSETQ. Between the trimmed V and J ends, which lost 4 bases and 3 bases, there was a span of 8 bases. The CDR3 is 12 residues long. CDR3 protein: CASSPAGYEQYF. As DNA, the CDR3 is TGCGCCAGCAGCCCTGCGGGCTACGAGCAGTACTTC.

In its sample, this clone was seen once. This chain joins TRBV4-1 and TRBJ2-1, with D possibly matching TRBD2 (6 bases). Germline V gene sequence: CDR1 MGHRA, CDR2 YSYEKL. The CDR3 runs 16 residues. The ends were cut back, 4 bases at V and 0 bases at J, with 13 bases in the middle. The CDR3 DNA reads TGCGCCAGCAGCCTTAACGGGGGAAGCTCCTACAATGAGCAGTTCTTC. It translates to CASSLNGGSSYNEQFF.

The genes are TRBV2 and TRBJ2-7, with D maybe TRBD2 (6 bases). With 6 bases removed from V and 3 bases from J, the gap between germline ends came to 9 bases. This CDR3 is 12 amino acids long. Germline-derived CDR1 and CDR2 are SNHLY and FYNNEI. The DNA for the CDR3 is TGTGCCAGCAGCCGGGAGAGCTACGAGCAGTACTTC. Protein product: CASSRESYEQYF.

The CDR3 is CASSLDRWDRGADTQYF. The DNA of the CDR3 is TGTGCCAGCAGCTTAGATCGTTGGGACAGGGGCGCAGATACGCAGTATTTT. The V gene is TRBV11-2, the J gene TRBJ2-3; 10 positions match TRBD1. In germline, CDR1 is SGHAT, CDR2 FQNNGV. After removal of 0 bases from V and 4 bases from J, the junction contained 7 bases not matched to a gene. This CDR3 region has 17 residues.

The chain combines TRBV3-1 (or the pseudogene TRBV3-2) with TRBJ1-2, with 8 bases matching TRBD1. The CDR3 runs 14 residues. Per the germline V gene, CDR1 is LGHDT and CDR2 is YNNKEL (reference sequence). V was clipped by 3 bases and J by 10 bases; unmatched bases: 10. CDR3 sequence: CASSHGSGQEVYTF. CDR3 nucleotides: TGTGCCAGCAGCCACGGGTCGGGACAGGAGGTCTACACCTTC.

This clone was found a few times. This rearrangement joins TRBV10-3 to TRBJ1-2; D not certain. V was pared by 2 bases and J by 2 bases, with 12 bases between. Germline V CDR1 and CDR2: ENHRY, SYGVKD. CDR3 size: 15 residues. CDR3 nucleotides: TGTGCCATCAGTGAGAACCCGGGAGTGAACTATGGCTACACCTTC. Protein sequence: CAISENPGVNYGYTF.

The rearrangement links TRBV2 to TRBJ2-4, with D maybe TRBD1 (5 bases). The V end lost 7 bases, the J end lost 0 bases, and 16 bases lay between the germline ends. The CDR3 covers 16 residues. Germline CDR1 is SNHLY and CDR2 is FYNNEI. The chain's CDR3 is CASNERQDIAKNIQYF. The CDR3 coding sequence is TGTGCCAGCAATGAGAGGCAGGACATAGCCAAAAACATTCAGTACTTC.

This clone was counted between two and nine times. Written as DNA, the CDR3 is TGTGCCAGCAGCCCTAACAGGGGTTTAGGGAAACTGTTTTTT. It is translated as CASSPNRGLGKLFF. The chain recombines TRBV14 with TRBJ1-4; 7 bases are shared with TRBD1. J lost 11 bases, V lost 4 bases, and 10 bases had no gene match. Germline lookup yields CDR1 SGHDN and CDR2 FVKESK. The length of the CDR3 is 14 residues.

The chain has TRBV27 and TRBJ2-7; D possibly corresponds to TRBD2 (6 bases). The V and J ends lost 2 bases and 4 bases respectively, with 12 bases between them. The CDR3 runs 14 residues. From germline, CDR1 is MNHEY and CDR2 SMNVEV (reference sequence). The CDR3 is CASSLGGARYEQYF. CDR3 nucleotide sequence: TGTGCCAGCAGTTTAGGAGGGGCTAGGTACGAGCAGTACTTC.

This clone was recorded a few times. The chain combines TRBV10-3 with TRBJ2-3; 8 bases agree with TRBD1. V trimming: 9 bases; J trimming: 1 base; junction bases outside the gene matches: 0. The CDR3 spans 12 residues. From germline, CDR1 is ENHRY and CDR2 SYGVKD. The CDR3 protein is CAIQGGTDTQYF. Written as DNA, the CDR3 is TGTGCCATACAGGGGGGCACAGATACGCAGTATTTT.